The 5 T cell receptor beta chains listed next were all sequenced from one sample in a study of control samples from healthy donors and cancer patients. Generated by immunoSEQ multiplex PCR, the TCRdb table keeps only in-frame clones and is missing some. The table lists roughly 95,000 clones, roughly 88% of them singletons. The sequenced material came from blood. The source of these receptors is a man aged 25-45 years in good health.

The rearrangement uses TRBV19 and TRBJ2-1; tentatively, D is TRBD2 (7 bases). The CDR3 totals 16 residues. The germline CDR1 and CDR2 sequences are LNHDA and SQIVND (reference sequence). The V and J ends lost 1 base and 6 bases respectively, with 16 bases between them. For the CDR3, the DNA is TGTGCCAGTAGTATAGGCGGGAGCTTAGGGGGCAATGAGCAGTTCTTC. As protein: CASSIGGSLGGNEQFF.

The chain recombines TRBV19 with TRBJ2-1; 12 nucleotides line up with TRBD1. Germline V gene lookup returns CDR1 LNHDA and CDR2 SQIVND (reference sequence). The CDR3 totals 13 residues. Germline trimming cut 11 bases from V and 7 bases from J; bases unmatched to any gene: 6. As DNA, the CDR3 is TGTGCCGTCGGGACAGGGGGCTTAAATGAGCAGTTCTTC. Translated: CAVGTGGLNEQFF.

This rearrangement joins TRBV6-6 to TRBJ1-4, with 8 bases lining up with TRBD1. The CDR3 has 15 amino acids. Germline CDR1 MNHNY, CDR2 SVGAGI (reference sequence). The trim removed 7 bases at V and 8 bases at J, leaving 12 bases unmatched. The CDR3 loop is CASIEVQGVGEKLFF. CDR3 DNA sequence: TGTGCCAGCATAGAGGTACAGGGGGTCGGAGAAAAACTGTTTTTT.

The CDR3 region is CASSRPGLTKNIQYF. The CDR3 nucleotides are TGTGCCAGCAGCCGGCCCGGACTCACCAAAAACATTCAGTACTTC. This chain links TRBV28 with TRBJ2-4; possibly TRBD2 for D (5 bases). The germline gives CDR1 MDHEN, CDR2 SYDVKM. Trimming removed 6 bases from V and 2 bases from J, with 14 bases in between. This CDR3 comprises 15 residues.

This clone was found once. The rearrangement joins TRBV24-1 to TRBJ1-2; 11 nucleotides line up with TRBD1. The CDR3 is 13 residues long. CDR1 is KGHDR, CDR2 SFDVKD, per germline. J gave up 6 bases and V 7 bases, and 3 bases lay outside the gene matches. The CDR3 bases are TGTGCCACCAGACGGACAGGGGGCGATGGCTACACCTTC. Translation gives CATRRTGGDGYTF.